The 24 T cell receptor beta chains listed next were all sequenced from one sample in a study of CD8+CD57+ T cells in acquired aplastic anemia. According to the study, genomic DNA was the template for TCR beta VDJ and CDR3 profiling. TCRdb recomputed calls from the reads with MiXCR, one row per CDR3 protein. Altogether about 220,000 distinct CDR3 sequences are present, 34% being singletons, with the ten largest covering about 1.1%. The sample was sorted CD4+, CD8+, or CD8+CD57+ T cells (not recorded which) from PBMCs. The receptors shown here come from a human donor in good health, serving as a control.

On this clonotype itself: This sequence may be a read error, since a much larger clone differs from it by one base. V usage is TRBV15 and J usage is TRBJ2-1; 9 nucleotides agree with TRBD2. The germline gives CDR1 LNHNV, CDR2 YYDKDF (reference sequence). The CDR3 has 14 amino acids. The CDR3 nucleotides are TGTGCCGCCAGCAGATCCGGGACTAGCCCCTTGCAGTTCTTC. Residues: CAASRSGTSPLQFF.

This clonotype was recorded a few times. A much larger clone sits a single nucleotide away, making a read error possible. This chain joins TRBV2 and TRBJ2-1; the D gene is possibly TRBD2 (5 bases). Germline lookup yields CDR1 SNHLY and CDR2 FYNNEI. CDR3 length: 15 amino acids. CDR3 in DNA: TGTGCCAGCGGTGAGGTCGGGATCACCGACAATGAGCAGTTCTTC. This codes for CASGEVGITDNEQFF. Full variable domain (rest looked up from reference TRBV2 and TRBJ2-1): EPEVTQTPSHQVTQMGQEVILRCVPISNHLYFYWYRQILGQKVEFLVSFYNNEISEKSEIFDDQFSVERPDGSNFTLKIRSTKLEDSAMYFCASGEVGITDNEQFFGPGTRLTVL.

This clonotype was counted many times. The chain links TRBV10-3 to TRBJ1-1, with D maybe TRBD1 (5 bases). The CDR3 is 16 residues long. V was shortened by 2 bases and J by 2 bases, with 15 bases between the two germline ends. Germline V gene lookup returns CDR1 ENHRY and CDR2 SYGVKD. The CDR3 region has the DNA TGTGCCATCAGTGAGACGGGGGTTATACGAAACACTGAAGCTTTCTTT. This gives the protein CAISETGVIRNTEAFF.

This clonotype is a singleton in its sample. This chain joins TRBV10-3 and TRBJ1-2; possible D gene TRBD1, 6 bases. Trimming took off 0 bases at V and 8 bases at J, with 19 bases between the two ends. The CDR3 covers 16 residues. CDR1 and CDR2 (germline): ENHRY, SYGVKD. CDR3 nucleotides: TGTGCCATCAGTGAGTCGACAGGTCCAGGGCGGGGGGGCTACACCTTC. Translating gives CAISESTGPGRGGYTF.

J is TRBJ2-3 and V is TRBV10-3; tentative D call: TRBD2 (6 bases). The CDR3 is 15 amino acids. Deletions cut 3 bases from V and 6 bases from J, with 16 bases between. Per the germline V gene, CDR1 is ENHRY and CDR2 is SYGVKD. The CDR3 DNA reads as TGTGCCATCAGTGATGTGGGACTGCCTGAGGATACGCAGTATTTT. It encodes CAISDVGLPEDTQYF.

This clonotype has a handful of counts. The chain is built from TRBV12-5 and TRBJ1-1; no definite D call. The germline gives CDR1 LGHNT, CDR2 FRNRAP. The CDR3 runs 15 residues. With 0 bases removed from V and 3 bases from J, the gap between germline ends came to 11 bases. In DNA form, the CDR3 reads TGTGCTAGTGGTTTGGTAGTCGGGCCGCACACTGAAGCTTTCTTT. This translates into CASGLVVGPHTEAFF. Full variable domain (outside the CDR3, taken from reference TRBV12-5 and TRBJ1-1): DARVTQTPRHKVTEMGQEVTMRCQPILGHNTVFWYRQTMMQGLELLAYFRNRAPLDDSGMPKDRFSAEMPDATLATLKIQPSEPRDSAVYFCASGLVVGPHTEAFFGQGTRLTVV.

The chain is built from TRBV10-3 and TRBJ1-2; D unclear. V was trimmed by 7 bases and J by 4 bases, leaving 7 bases between them. Per germline, CDR1 ENHRY and CDR2 SYGVKD. The CDR3 contains 11 residues. As DNA, the CDR3 is TGTGCCATCACCTCATCCTATGGCTACACCTTC. Residues: CAITSSYGYTF.

To note about this clonotype: A much larger clone differs from this one at a single base, so this may be a read error. The chain joins TRBV20-1 to TRBJ1-5, with 7 bases aligning to TRBD1. The CDR3 contains 13 residues. The V gene's germline CDR1 is DFQATT and CDR2 SNEGSKA (reference sequence). This CDR3 reads CSAGGQLNQPQRF. DNA of the CDR3: TGCAGTGCTGGGGGACAGCTCAATCAGCCCCAGCGTTTT.

This clonotype was seen ten or more times. This sequence joins TRBV6-1 and TRBJ1-1; D call uncertain. Deletions cut 0 bases from V and 9 bases from J, with 8 bases between. Germline V lookup: CDR1 MNHNS, CDR2 SASEGT. This CDR3 has 12 amino acids. CDR3 nucleotide sequence: TGTGCCAGCAGTGAAGCGCCAAGACAAGCTTTCTTT. Its protein product is CASSEAPRQAFF.

This clonotype has more than one count but fewer than ten. One base away lies a much larger clone, so this may be a sequencing read error. The V call is TRBV20-1, the J call TRBJ2-1; D might be TRBD2 (6 bases). V lost 6 bases to trimming and J lost 3 bases, with 18 bases between them. CDR1 and CDR2 (germline): DFQATT, SNEGSKA (reference sequence). This CDR3 has 15 residues. The CDR3 DNA follows: TGCAGTGCGTTATCGCGCGGGGAGCTCTACAATGAGCAGTTCTTC. This translates into CSALSRGELYNEQFF.

The chain couples TRBV4-3 to TRBJ2-7; D is ambiguous. Trimming shortened V by 3 bases and J by 0 bases, and 12 bases separated the two germline ends. This CDR3 region has 15 residues. Germline V lookup: CDR1 LGHNA, CDR2 YSLEER. In nucleotides, the CDR3 is TGCGCCAGCAGCCAGTGGGCCCCTAGCTCCTACGAGCAGTACTTC. This gives the protein CASSQWAPSSYEQYF.

On this clonotype: One junction end does not reproduce the germline sequence, and a read error may be involved. The chain couples TRBV20-1 to TRBJ2-5, with D unclear. The CDR3 sequence is 14 residues long. Germline V gene data show CDR1 as DFQATT and CDR2 as SNEGSKA (reference sequence). DNA of the CDR3: TGCAGTGCCAGAGATAGAACAGCTCAAGAGACCCAGTACTTC. Its protein product is CSARDRTAQETQYF.

This clonotype was observed a few times. The CDR3, as DNA: TGTGCCAGCAGTCGACGAACAGGGGATCATAACTATGGCTACACCTTC. It specifies CASSRRTGDHNYGYTF. This chain uses TRBV6-1 with TRBJ1-2; 7 positions agree with TRBD1. V dropped 5 bases and J dropped 1; count of bases not matched to a gene: 10. This CDR3 comprises 16 residues. Germline CDR1 MNHNS, CDR2 SASEGT.

The chain is built from TRBV12-3 or TRBV12-4 and TRBJ1-5; D is unclear. The CDR3 length is 16 residues. Trimming pared 5 bases from V and 0 bases from J, leaving 14 bases between. Written as DNA, the CDR3 is TGTGCCAGCAGTCCTATCGACGGATATAGCAATCAGCCCCAGCATTTT. This codes for CASSPIDGYSNQPQHF.

This clonotype was counted a few times. The chain couples TRBV6-1 to TRBJ2-5; TRBD2 is a possible D gene (5 bases). The CDR3 is made up of 15 amino acids. Per the germline V gene, CDR1 is MNHNS and CDR2 is SASEGT. Trimming took 2 bases from V and 4 from J, leaving 14 bases between them. CDR3 nucleotide sequence: TGTGCCAGCAGTGAAATTCGGGAACTGGGAGAGACCCAGTACTTC. It translates to CASSEIRELGETQYF.

This clonotype has just a few counts. The V call is TRBV11-1, the J call TRBJ1-3; unclear D gene. CDR1 is SGHAT and CDR2 is FQDESV in the germline V gene (reference sequence). The CDR3 extends over 15 amino acids. V was pared by 5 bases and J by 7 bases, with 18 bases between. CDR3 region: CASSPDFLRGNTIYF. The CDR3 DNA reads as TGTGCCAGCAGCCCAGACTTCCTCCGTGGGAACACCATATATTTT.

The table lists this clonotype with many counts. CDR3 in amino acids: CASSLVGGWNAHEQYF. The CDR3 DNA reads as TGTGCCAGTAGTCTCGTGGGGGGGTGGAACGCCCACGAGCAGTACTTC. This chain uses TRBV19 with TRBJ2-7; 7 nucleotides match TRBD2. The CDR3 has 16 residues. J was trimmed by 5 bases and V by 5 bases; bases with no gene match: 15. Per the germline V gene, CDR1 is LNHDA and CDR2 is SQIVND (reference sequence).

As concerns this clonotype: Since a much larger clone is just one base distant, this may be a read error. The CDR3 nucleotides read TGCAGTGCTAGAGAACCGGGCACAGGTACGCAGTATTTT. It yields the protein CSAREPGTGTQYF. The genes are TRBV20-1 and TRBJ2-3, with D tentatively TRBD1 (5 bases). Germline-derived CDR1 and CDR2 are DFQATT and SNEGSKA (reference sequence). The CDR3 is made up of 13 amino acids.

This clonotype was recorded many times. V usage is TRBV9 and J usage is TRBJ1-6; D unclear. CDR1 is SGDLS and CDR2 is YYNGEE in the germline V gene. The ends were cut back, 4 bases at V and 8 bases at J, with 16 bases in the middle. The CDR3 runs to 15 residues. The CDR3 DNA reads TGTGCCAGCAGCCGAACCTGGACGACGGATTCACCCCTCCACTTT. Its protein product is CASSRTWTTDSPLHF.

This clonotype was detected a few times. The J gene is TRBJ2-7, the V gene TRBV2, with a tentative D call TRBD2 (5 bases). With 5 bases removed from V and 6 bases from J, the gap between germline ends came to 8 bases. This CDR3 contains 11 residues. CDR1 is SNHLY, CDR2 FYNNEI, per germline. Here the CDR3 reads CASSRGCEQYF. The CDR3 coding sequence is TGTGCCAGCAGTCGCGGGTGCGAGCAGTACTTC. The full variable domain, completed using reference TRBV2 and TRBJ2-7, is EPEVTQTPSHQVTQMGQEVILRCVPISNHLYFYWYRQILGQKVEFLVSFYNNEISEKSEIFDDQFSVERPDGSNFTLKIRSTKLEDSAMYFCASSRGCEQYFGPGTRLTVT.

The chain employs TRBV12-3 or TRBV12-4 and TRBJ1-5; D is perhaps TRBD1 (6 bases). Trimming pared 7 bases from V and 0 bases from J, leaving 19 bases between. There are 17 residues in the CDR3. The CDR3 loop reads CASTKTAGDGSNQPQHF. CDR3 DNA sequence: TGTGCCAGCACAAAAACTGCAGGGGATGGTAGCAATCAGCCCCAGCATTTT.

In this sample, this clonotype turned up once. A much larger clonotype is one base distant, so this may be a read error. CDR3 bases: TGTGCCGGCAGTTTCTCGGATCGTCCTTATCAGCCCCAGCATTTT. It yields the protein CAGSFSDRPYQPQHF. The chain uses TRBV12-3 or TRBV12-4 and TRBJ1-5; no reliable D call. There are 15 residues in the CDR3.

This clonotype was counted at least ten times. This sequence joins TRBV20-1 and TRBJ2-1; TRBD2 matches at 7 bases. The CDR3 is made up of 13 amino acids. J lost 8 bases, V lost 5 bases, and 9 bases had no gene match. Germline loops: CDR1 DFQATT, CDR2 SNEGSKA (reference sequence). The DNA for the CDR3 is TGCAGTGCTCCCTGGGGACTACTGCATGAGCAGTTCTTC. As protein: CSAPWGLLHEQFF.

In its sample, this clonotype was seen a few times. V gene TRBV5-1 combines with J gene TRBJ2-6; D perhaps matches TRBD1 (5 bases). The germline V gene encodes CDR1 SGHRS and CDR2 YFSETQ. CDR3 length: 15 amino acids. V was clipped by 0 bases and J by 2 bases, with 6 bases between them. This chain's CDR3 is CASSLGQPGANVLTF. CDR3 sequence (DNA): TGCGCCAGCAGCTTGGGACAGCCTGGGGCCAACGTCCTGACTTTC.